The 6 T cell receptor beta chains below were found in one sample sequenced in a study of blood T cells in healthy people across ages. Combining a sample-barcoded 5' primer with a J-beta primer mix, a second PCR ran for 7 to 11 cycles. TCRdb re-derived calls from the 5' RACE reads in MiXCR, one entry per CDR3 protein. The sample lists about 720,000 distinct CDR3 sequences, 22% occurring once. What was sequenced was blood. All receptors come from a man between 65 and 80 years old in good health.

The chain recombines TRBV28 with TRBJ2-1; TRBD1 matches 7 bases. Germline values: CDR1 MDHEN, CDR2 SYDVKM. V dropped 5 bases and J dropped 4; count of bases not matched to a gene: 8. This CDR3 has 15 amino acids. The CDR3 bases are TGTGCCAGCAGTCTAACACTGGGACAGTACAATGAGCAGTTCTTC. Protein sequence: CASSLTLGQYNEQFF.

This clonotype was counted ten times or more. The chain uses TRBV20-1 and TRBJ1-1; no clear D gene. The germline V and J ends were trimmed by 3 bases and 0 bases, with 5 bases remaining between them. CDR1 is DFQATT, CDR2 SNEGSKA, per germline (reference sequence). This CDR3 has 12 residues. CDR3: CSASGLNTEAFF. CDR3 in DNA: TGCAGTGCTAGCGGGTTGAACACTGAAGCTTTCTTT.

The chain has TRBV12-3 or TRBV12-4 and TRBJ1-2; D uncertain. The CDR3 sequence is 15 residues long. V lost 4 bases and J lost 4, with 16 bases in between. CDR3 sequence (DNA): TGTGCCAGCAGTTCCCGACTGGGGATCGGCTATGGCTACACCTTC. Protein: CASSSRLGIGYGYTF.

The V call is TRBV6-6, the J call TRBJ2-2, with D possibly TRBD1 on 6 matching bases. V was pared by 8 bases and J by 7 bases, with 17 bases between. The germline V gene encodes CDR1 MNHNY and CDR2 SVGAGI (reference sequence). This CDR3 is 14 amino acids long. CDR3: CASGRRQADGELFF. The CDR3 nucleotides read TGTGCCAGCGGAAGGCGACAGGCCGACGGGGAGCTGTTTTTT.

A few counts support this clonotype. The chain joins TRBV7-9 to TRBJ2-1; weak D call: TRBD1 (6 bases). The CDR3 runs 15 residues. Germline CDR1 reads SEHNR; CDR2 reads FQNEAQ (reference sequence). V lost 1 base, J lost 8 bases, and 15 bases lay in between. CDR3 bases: TGTGCCAGCAGCTTAGGAACAGGGTGGATCGATGAGCAGTTCTTC. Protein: CASSLGTGWIDEQFF.

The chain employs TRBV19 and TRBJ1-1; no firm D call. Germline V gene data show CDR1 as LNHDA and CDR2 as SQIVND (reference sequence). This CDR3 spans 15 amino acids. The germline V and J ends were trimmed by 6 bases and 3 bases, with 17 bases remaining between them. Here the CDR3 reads CASRAPSDGYTEAFF. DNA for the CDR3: TGTGCCAGTAGGGCCCCATCGGACGGATACACTGAAGCTTTCTTT.